A selection of T cell receptor beta chains follows, all from one sample in a study of graft-versus-host responses after intestinal transplantation. No cognate antigen is known for these TCRs. The data were produced by immunoSEQ multiplex PCR, yet TCRdb's version contains in-frame clones alone and is incomplete. The sample contains roughly 120,000 clones, approximately 95% of which appear only once. Sample: unstimulated CD8+ T cells sorted from spleen or lymph node cells, taken before intestinal transplant. All receptors come from a human donor who received an intestinal transplant. CDR3s include the opening cysteine and the closing phenylalanine or tryptophan. D genes are given only for firm matches. Size values are once, few and many counts, or a class for expanded clones, and some rows have none.

CDR3nt	CDR3aa	abundance	j_gene	v_gene	d_gene
TGTGCCAGCAGTTACCAAACAGGGAACTATGGCTACACCTTC	CASSYQTGNYGYTF	NA	TRBJ1-2	TRBV6-5	NA
TGTGCCAGCAGCGAAACTTACGGGTCCCAGCCCCAGCATTTT	CASSETYGSQPQHF	NA	TRBJ1-5	TRBV13	NA
TGTGCCACCTGGACAGACAATGAGCAGTTCTTC	CATWTDNEQFF	few	TRBJ2-1	TRBV10-3	NA
TGTGCCAGCAGTCCACCACCGGGACTAGGCGGCTACAATGAGCAGTTCTTC	CASSPPPGLGGYNEQFF	NA	TRBJ2-1	TRBV27	TRBD2
TGCGCCAGCAGCCAGGCGAACAGGGAGGCTAATGAAAAACTGTTTTTT	CASSQANREANEKLFF	NA	TRBJ1-4	TRBV4-1	NA
TGCGCCAGCAGCCCCGTGGCTAGCGGTGACAATGAGCAGTTCTTC	CASSPVASGDNEQFF	NA	TRBJ2-1	TRBV5-1	TRBD2
TGTGCCAGCAGGGATTGGGGTGTCACTGAAGCTTTCTTT	CASRDWGVTEAFF	NA	TRBJ1-1	TRBV5-5	NA
TGTGCCAGCAGTTTATCGGAGGGACGGTTACAGCCCCAGCATTTT	CASSLSEGRLQPQHF	NA	TRBJ1-5	TRBV28	NA
TGTGCCAGTAGTATAGGTAGCGGAGGATACAATGAGCAGTTCTTC	CASSIGSGGYNEQFF	NA	TRBJ2-1	TRBV19	NA
TGTGCCAGCTCGATTGGTGTAGGGTCGGGTTACGAGCAGTACTTC	CASSIGVGSGYEQYF	NA	TRBJ2-7	TRBV7-9	NA
TGCAGTGCCATGACCACTGAAGCTTTCTTT	CSAMTTEAFF	NA	TRBJ1-1	TRBV20-1	NA
TGTGCCAGTAGGGGACCCTCGGGTAGCGGGTCGTACAATGAGCAGTTCTTC	CASRGPSGSGSYNEQFF	NA	TRBJ2-1	TRBV19	TRBD2
TGTGCCTGGCACGATGGCCTTGAGGGCTACACCTTC	CAWHDGLEGYTF	NA	TRBJ1-2	TRBV30	NA
TGCGCCAGCAGCCAACTTACAGGGCCCTCCTACGAGCAGTACTTC	CASSQLTGPSYEQYF	NA	TRBJ2-7	TRBV4-1	NA
TGTGCCAGCAGCGTATTAGACCGCGACAATGAGCAGTTCTTC	CASSVLDRDNEQFF	NA	TRBJ2-1	TRBV9	NA
TGTGCCAGCAGCGTAGGGTTTCCCGACTACGAGCAGTACTTC	CASSVGFPDYEQYF	NA	TRBJ2-7	TRBV9	NA
TGTGCCATCAGTAGGGAGGGGAACACAGATACGCAGTATTTT	CAISREGNTDTQYF	NA	TRBJ2-3	TRBV10-3	TRBD2
TGTGCCAGCAGCGTTAGCGGGAGGGCCGGGTTGGACCAGTACTTC	CASSVSGRAGLDQYF	once	TRBJ2-5	TRBV5-6	TRBD2
TGTGCCAGCAGCTTGAAAGCGTTTTCCTACGAGCAGTACTTC	CASSLKAFSYEQYF	once	TRBJ2-7	TRBV7-8	NA
TGTGCCAGCAGCGTTGTAGGGTCCTCCTACAATGAGCAGTTCTTC	CASSVVGSSYNEQFF	NA	TRBJ2-1	TRBV9	NA
TGTGCCAGCAGTTTGGGACAGTACTATGGCTACACCTTC	CASSLGQYYGYTF	NA	TRBJ1-2	TRBV28	TRBD1
TGTGCCAGCAGCTTAACGGGTAGCGGGAGGGATTACAATGAGCAGTTCTTC	CASSLTGSGRDYNEQFF	NA	TRBJ2-1	TRBV7-9	TRBD2